The 10 T cell receptor beta chains below come from one sample, sequenced in a study of regulatory T cells in long-lasting Graves disease. The time point was: newly diagnosed GD, antithyroid drugs for less than 3 months. Construction of the TCR library relied on RNA isolated from PBMCs. Assembly of TCR beta libraries relied on iRepertoire HTBI primers together with Arm-PCR of CDR3 regions. In TCRdb, the multiplex PCR reads were re-called with MiXCR into one record per CDR3 protein. The sample has approximately 560,000 distinct CDR3 sequences, more than 15% seen once; the top ten hold approximately 12%. The same sample was also used in a study of T cells in Graves' hyperthyroidism and ophthalmopathy.

The sequenced sample was peripheral blood mononuclear cells (PBMCs), obtained at new diagnosis, from a patient treated with antithyroid drugs. These receptors all stem from a man aged 18 to 35 with Graves disease.

This clonotype was counted only a few times. The V gene is TRBV27, the J gene TRBJ2-1, with TRBD2 as a possible D gene (6 bases). The CDR3 sequence is 17 residues long. Germline V gene data show CDR1 as MNHEY and CDR2 as SMNVEV (reference sequence). Trimming removed 4 bases at V and 2 bases at J, with 18 bases between. The CDR3 sequence: CASSSVAVGGPYNEQFF. DNA of the CDR3: TGTGCCAGCAGTTCGGTAGCGGTAGGAGGGCCCTACAATGAGCAGTTCTTC.

This clonotype was counted between two and nine times. V and J are TRBV6-9 and TRBJ1-2; D possibly corresponds to TRBD1 (5 bases). This CDR3 contains 13 residues. The V end lost 3 bases, the J end lost 4 bases, and 9 bases lay between the germline ends. Germline lookup yields CDR1 MNHGY and CDR2 SVAAGI. CDR3 sequence: CASSYGASYGYTF. Here the CDR3 DNA reads TGTGCCAGCAGTTACGGGGCATCCTATGGCTACACCTTC.

Only a few counts were recorded for this clonotype. The rearrangement joins TRBV11-2 to TRBJ2-2; 9 bases align to TRBD2. This CDR3 is built from 17 residues. Germline V gives CDR1 SGHAT, CDR2 FQNNGV. The V and J ends lost 2 bases and 5 bases, in that order; junction bases with no gene match: 9. The CDR3 region is CASSLFGSGSRTGELFF. The CDR3 DNA reads TGTGCCAGCAGCTTATTCGGTAGCGGGAGCCGGACCGGGGAGCTGTTTTTT.

This clonotype has a single count. The chain joins TRBV6-1 to TRBJ2-6, with no clear D. The CDR3 consists of 15 residues. Germline V lookup: CDR1 MNHNS, CDR2 SASEGT. The V gene lost 6 bases and the J gene lost 0 bases, with 9 bases spanning the gap. The CDR3 nucleotides are TGTGCCAGCAGCCTCGATTACTCTGGGGCCAACGTCCTGACTTTC. This sequence encodes CASSLDYSGANVLTF.

This clonotype was observed many times. V is TRBV6-1 and J is TRBJ1-5; unclear D gene. This CDR3 contains 13 residues. In germline, CDR1 is MNHNS, CDR2 SASEGT. V shed 6 bases and J shed 3 bases, with 9 bases lying between them. The CDR3 loop reads CASSYRANQPQHF. The CDR3 DNA reads TGTGCCAGCAGCTATCGGGCCAATCAGCCCCAGCATTTT.

This clonotype has ten or more counts. The chain joins TRBV30 to TRBJ1-5; D perhaps matches TRBD1 (6 bases). Germline V lookup: CDR1 GTSNPN, CDR2 SVGIG (reference sequence). This CDR3 has 18 amino acids. Trimming shortened V by 0 bases and J by 0 bases, and 18 bases separated the two germline ends. CDR3 loop: CAWSVGRRGPYSNQPQHF. DNA for the CDR3: TGTGCCTGGAGTGTAGGGCGCAGGGGTCCCTATAGCAATCAGCCCCAGCATTTT.

This clonotype has at least ten counts. This rearrangement joins TRBV11-3 to TRBJ2-1; 7 nucleotides line up with TRBD1. The J segment lost 4 bases and the V segment lost 0 bases, leaving 3 bases of the junction unmatched. Germline CDR1 and CDR2: SGHNT and YENEEA. This CDR3 comprises 15 residues. CDR3 sequence reads: CASSLDTTGYNEQFF. The CDR3 coding sequence is TGTGCCAGCAGCTTAGACACGACAGGGTACAATGAGCAGTTCTTC.

This clonotype has ten or more counts. One end of the junction varies from germline; a read error may be responsible. The gene calls are TRBV5-1 and TRBJ1-6, with D possibly TRBD1 on 5 matching bases. CDR1 and CDR2 (germline): SGHRS, YFSETQ. This CDR3 spans 19 amino acids. CDR3 DNA sequence: TGTGCCAGCAGCTTGCAGGGTGCTAGGGGCAGCTCCTATAATTCACCCCTCCACTTT. Protein: CASSLQGARGSSYNSPLHF.

This chain connects TRBV11-2 to TRBJ2-5; 8 nucleotides line up with TRBD2. V was clipped by 5 bases and J by 5 bases; unmatched bases: 10. Germline V gene data show CDR1 as SGHAT and CDR2 as FQNNGV. This CDR3 is built from 15 residues. The CDR3 DNA reads TGTGCCAGCAGCCTCAGCGGGAGCAGGCAGGAGACCCAGTACTTC. This codes for CASSLSGSRQETQYF.

This clonotype occurred a few times. A read error may account for a junction end that differs from germline. V is TRBV12-3 or TRBV12-4 and J is TRBJ1-4; D gene uncertain. This CDR3 is 13 amino acids long. As DNA, the CDR3 is TGTGCCAGCAGCCGGGGTTCTGGGGAAAAACTGGTTTTT. It specifies CASSRGSGEKLVF.